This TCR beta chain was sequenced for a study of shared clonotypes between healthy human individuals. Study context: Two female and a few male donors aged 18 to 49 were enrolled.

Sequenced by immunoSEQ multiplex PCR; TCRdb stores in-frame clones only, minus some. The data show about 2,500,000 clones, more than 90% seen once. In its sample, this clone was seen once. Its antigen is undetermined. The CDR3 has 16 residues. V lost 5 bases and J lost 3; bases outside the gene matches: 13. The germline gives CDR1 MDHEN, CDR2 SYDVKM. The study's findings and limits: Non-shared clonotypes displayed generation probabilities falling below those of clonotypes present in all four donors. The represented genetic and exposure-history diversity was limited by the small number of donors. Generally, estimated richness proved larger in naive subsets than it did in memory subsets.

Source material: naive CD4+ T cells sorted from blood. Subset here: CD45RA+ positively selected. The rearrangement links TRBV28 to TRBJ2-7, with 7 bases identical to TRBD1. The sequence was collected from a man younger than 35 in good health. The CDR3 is CASSPPGTENYYEQYF. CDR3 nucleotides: TGTGCCAGCAGTCCGCCCGGGACAGAGAATTACTACGAGCAGTACTTC.